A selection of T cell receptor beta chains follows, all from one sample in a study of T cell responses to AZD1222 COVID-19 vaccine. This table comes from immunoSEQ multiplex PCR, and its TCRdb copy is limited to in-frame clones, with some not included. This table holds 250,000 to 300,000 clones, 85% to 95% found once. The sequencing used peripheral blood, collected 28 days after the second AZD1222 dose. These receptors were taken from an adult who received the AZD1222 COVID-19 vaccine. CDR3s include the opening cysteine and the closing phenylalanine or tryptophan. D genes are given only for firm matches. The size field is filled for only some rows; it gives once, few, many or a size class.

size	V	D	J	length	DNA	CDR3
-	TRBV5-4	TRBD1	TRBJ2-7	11	TGTGCCAGCAGCTTTGGGACAGGGGAGTACTTC	CASSFGTGEYF
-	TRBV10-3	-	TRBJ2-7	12	TGTGCCATCAGTGATCAGGGGTACGAGCAGTACTTC	CAISDQGYEQYF
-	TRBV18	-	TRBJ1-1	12	TGTGCCAGCTCACCACGGATGACTGAAGCTTTCTTT	CASSPRMTEAFF
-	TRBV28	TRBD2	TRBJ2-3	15	TGTGCCAGTCACCCGGGAGGGCCTAGCACAGATACGCAGTATTTT	CASHPGGPSTDTQYF
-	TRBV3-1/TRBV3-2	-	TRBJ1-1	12	TGTGCCAGCAGCCAAGTAGGAGAGCAGGATTTCTTT	CASSQVGEQDFF
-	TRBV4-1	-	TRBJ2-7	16	TGCGCCAGCAGCCAAGAGGTCAGGGTGGGGTCCTACGAGCAGTACTTC	CASSQEVRVGSYEQYF
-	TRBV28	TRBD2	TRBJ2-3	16	TGTGCCAGCAGTTTATTGGACGGGGGGGTCACAGATACGCAGTATTTT	CASSLLDGGVTDTQYF
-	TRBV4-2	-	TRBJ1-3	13	TGTGCCAGCAGCCAAGAGAAACGAGACACCATATATTTT	CASSQEKRDTIYF
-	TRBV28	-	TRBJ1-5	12	TGTGCCAGTTTGGGGAGCAATCAGCCCCAGCATTTT	CASLGSNQPQHF
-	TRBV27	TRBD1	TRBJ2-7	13	TGTGCCAGCAGATCAAACAGGGGCCACGAGCAGTACTTC	CASRSNRGHEQYF
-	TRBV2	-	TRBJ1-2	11	TGTGCCAGCAGCTCCTACTATGGCTACACCTTC	CASSSYYGYTF
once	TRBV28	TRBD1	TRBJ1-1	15	TGTGCCAGCAACCAACAGGGGGGCATGAACACTGAAGCTTTCTTT	CASNQQGGMNTEAFF
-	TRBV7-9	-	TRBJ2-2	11	TGTGCCAGCAGCCCAACCGGGGAGCTGTTTTTT	CASSPTGELFF
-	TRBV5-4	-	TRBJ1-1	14	TGTGCCAGCAGCGGGGGGTCAGAGAACACTGAAGCTTTCTTT	CASSGGSENTEAFF
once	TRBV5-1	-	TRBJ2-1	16	TGCGCCAGCAGCAAAGGCCCGGGGAAGTCCTACAATGAGCAGTTCTTC	CASSKGPGKSYNEQFF
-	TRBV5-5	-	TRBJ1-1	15	TGTGCCAGCAGCTTGGTGGCAGCCGCGAACACTGAAGCTTTCTTT	CASSLVAAANTEAFF
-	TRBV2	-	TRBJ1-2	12	TGTGCCAGCAGCGAGCAGGCCGTGGGCTACACCTTC	CASSEQAVGYTF
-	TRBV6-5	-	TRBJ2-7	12	TGTGCCAGCAGCCCGGACTTCTACGAGCAGTACTTC	CASSPDFYEQYF
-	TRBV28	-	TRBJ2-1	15	TGTGCCAGCAGTTCCCCGGGCGGCCCCTACAATGAGCAGTTCTTC	CASSSPGGPYNEQFF
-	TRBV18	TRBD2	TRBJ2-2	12	TGTGCCAGCGCACGGGGGGGCGAGGAGCTGTTTTTT	CASARGGEELFF
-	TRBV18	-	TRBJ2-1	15	TGTGCCAGCTCACCATCGGCAGCCGTCTACAATGAGCAGTTCTTC	CASSPSAAVYNEQFF
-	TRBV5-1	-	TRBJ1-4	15	TGCGCCAGCAGCCCGAAAGGGACATATAATGAAAAACTGTTTTTT	CASSPKGTYNEKLFF
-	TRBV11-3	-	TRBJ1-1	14	TGTGCCAGCAGCCTTATGGGGGGGAAGACTGAAGCTTTCTTT	CASSLMGGKTEAFF
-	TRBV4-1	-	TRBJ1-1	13	TGCGCCAGCAGCCGCCCTATGAACACTGAAGCTTTCTTT	CASSRPMNTEAFF
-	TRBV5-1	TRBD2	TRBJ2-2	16	TGCGCCAGCAGCTCCGGGACTAGCGGTTACACCGGGGAGCTGTTTTTT	CASSSGTSGYTGELFF
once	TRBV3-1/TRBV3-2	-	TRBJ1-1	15	TGTGCCAGCAGCCAAAGCATCACCATGAACACTGAAGCTTTCTTT	CASSQSITMNTEAFF
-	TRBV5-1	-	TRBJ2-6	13	TGCGCCAGCAGCCAGGCTGGGGCCAACGTCCTGACTTTC	CASSQAGANVLTF
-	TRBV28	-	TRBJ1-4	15	TGTGCCAGCAGTTTTATTGGGGAAACTAATGAAAAACTGTTTTTT	CASSFIGETNEKLFF
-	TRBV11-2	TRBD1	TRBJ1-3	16	TGTGCCAGCAGCCTGACAGGGGGCATTCGAGGAAACACCATATATTTT	CASSLTGGIRGNTIYF
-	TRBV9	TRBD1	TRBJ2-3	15	TGTGCCAGCAGCGCAGGGACAGGGGGTATAGATACGCAGTATTTT	CASSAGTGGIDTQYF
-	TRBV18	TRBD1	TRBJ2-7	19	TGTGCCAGCTCACCACCGGGCGACAGGGGCCCTACAAGCTCCTACGAGCAGTACTTC	CASSPPGDRGPTSSYEQYF
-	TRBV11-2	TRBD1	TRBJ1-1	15	TGTGCCAGCAGCTGGGGGACAGGTATGAACACTGAAGCTTTCTTT	CASSWGTGMNTEAFF
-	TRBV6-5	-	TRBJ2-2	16	TGTGCCAGCAGTTCGGACGGAAGGACTAACACCGGGGAGCTGTTTTTT	CASSSDGRTNTGELFF
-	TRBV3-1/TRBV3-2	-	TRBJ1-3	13	TGTGCCAGCAGCCAAGTTAGTGGAAACACCATATATTTT	CASSQVSGNTIYF
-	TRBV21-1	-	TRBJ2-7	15	TGTGCCAGCAGCCCCACCTGGGACTGCAACTACGAGCAGTACTTC	CASSPTWDCNYEQYF
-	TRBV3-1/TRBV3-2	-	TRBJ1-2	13	TGTGCCAGCAGCCCCCATAACAGAGGTGGCTACACCTTC	CASSPHNRGGYTF
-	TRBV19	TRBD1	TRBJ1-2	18	TGTGCCAGTAAATACACCTATGCCAGGGACAGGGAGAACTATGGCTACACCTTC	CASKYTYARDRENYGYTF
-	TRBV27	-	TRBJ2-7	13	TGTGCCAGCAGTTTAGGGCAGCGCTACGAGCAGTACTTC	CASSLGQRYEQYF
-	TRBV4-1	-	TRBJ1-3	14	TGCGCCAGCAGCCAAGATGGGGGGGCGAACACCATATATTTT	CASSQDGGANTIYF
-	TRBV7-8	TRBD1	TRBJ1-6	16	TGTGCCAGCAGCTTAGTCGGGACAGGCGAAAATTCACCCCTCCACTTT	CASSLVGTGENSPLHF
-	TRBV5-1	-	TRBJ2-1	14	TGCGCCAGCAGCTTGATTGAGGGCGACAATGAGCAGTTCTTC	CASSLIEGDNEQFF
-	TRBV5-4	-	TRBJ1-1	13	TGTGCCAGCAGCTTGGCGTCGGTCACTGAAGCTTTCTTT	CASSLASVTEAFF
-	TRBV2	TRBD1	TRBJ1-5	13	TGTGCCAGCAGAGAGACAGGGGAGCAGCCCCAGCATTTT	CASRETGEQPQHF
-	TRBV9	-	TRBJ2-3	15	TGTGCCAGCAGCTCCCAACCTGTGACAGTAGATACGCAGTATTTT	CASSSQPVTVDTQYF
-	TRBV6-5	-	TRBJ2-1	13	TGTGCCAGCAGTTCCCACAGGGACAATGAGCAGTTCTTC	CASSSHRDNEQFF
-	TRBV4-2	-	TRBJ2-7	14	TGTGCCAGCAGCCAAGGACTAGAGTACTACGAGCAGTACTTC	CASSQGLEYYEQYF
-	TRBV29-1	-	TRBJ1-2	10	TGCAGCGTTGAAGAGGAAGGCTACACCTTC	CSVEEEGYTF
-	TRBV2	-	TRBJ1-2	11	TGTGCCAGCAGCGAGGAATATGGCTACACCTTC	CASSEEYGYTF
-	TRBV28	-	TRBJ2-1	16	TGTGCCAGCAGTTCAACACCCCCCCGGGTCGAGTTTGAGCAGTTCTTC	CASSSTPPRVEFEQFF
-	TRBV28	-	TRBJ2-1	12	TGTGCCAGCAGAACAACCCACAGGGAGGCGTTCTTC	CASRTTHREAFF